A selection of T cell receptor beta chains follows, all from one sample in a study of blood T cell repertoires in COVID-19. Here immunoSEQ multiplex PCR was the method, and the copy in TCRdb shows in-frame clones only, minus some. The table lists around 250,000 clones, around 83% of them singletons. The specimen was peripheral blood. These receptors were collected from a woman aged 40 to 49 who had recovered from COVID-19. CDR3s include the opening cysteine and the closing phenylalanine or tryptophan. D genes are given only for firm matches.

V,D,CDR3
TRBV10-3,TRBD1,CAISGTGNYGYTF
TRBV5-4,TRBD1,CASSSRAQGLAGYTF
TRBV29-1,.,CSGQRAVNTEAFF
TRBV9,.,CASSVAQGNSPLHF
TRBV24-1,.,CATSWGQGSTDTQYF
TRBV30,TRBD1,CAIDRGLGEKLFF
TRBV11-2,.,CASSLRLNTEAFF
TRBV12-3/TRBV12-4,.,CASSLTVNTEAFF
TRBV5-6,.,CASSLAGNYQPQHF
TRBV25-1,.,CASSPGQNTGELFF
TRBV2,TRBD1,CASSLQGITEAFF
TRBV18,.,CASSQSGVLTPTRINRGYTF
TRBV20-1,.,CSARGAGYTF
TRBV6-6,.,CASSYTGDSYNEQFF
TRBV5-4,TRBD1,CASSGKEGGVGNTIYF
TRBV28,.,CASSPGQRASGNTIYF
TRBV24-1,.,CATSKTGLNTEAFF
TRBV12-5,.,CASALGGNTEAFF
TRBV5-4,.,CASSPVSDTGELFF
TRBV3-1/TRBV3-2,TRBD1,CASRRDRGNEKLFF
TRBV6-2/TRBV6-3,.,CASSQSGAGQPQHF
TRBV5-1,.,CASSLAGSSGNTIYF
TRBV5-5,.,CASSSHSNEKLFF
TRBV4-1,TRBD2,CASSLGVAGALWEQYF
TRBV11-2,.,CASSGGAGGYNSPLHF
TRBV5-3,.,CATRGQDYGYTF
TRBV11-2,TRBD2,CASSLRRPGGYNEQFF
TRBV28,TRBD2,CASSYPASRAGGPPELFF
TRBV18,.,CASSPRGYSTDTQYF
TRBV7-6,.,CASSLATGNYEQYF
TRBV5-1,.,CASSLGAAGLSDTQYF
TRBV11-1,.,CASSFEPGGEKLFF
TRBV19,TRBD1,CASSIRTTPTGGTEAFF
TRBV28,TRBD1,CASRRDSRPNQPQHF
TRBV4-2,.,CASSTQGSPLHF
TRBV12-3/TRBV12-4,.,CASTIGPTYGYTF
TRBV3-1/TRBV3-2,.,CASSQAPGHRSLFF
TRBV5-6,.,CASRSDKNTEAFF
TRBV6-2/TRBV6-3,.,CASGPRGASGYTF
TRBV28,.,CASRPFGTSSTIYF
TRBV2,.,CASKVAYNQPQHF
TRBV11-3,TRBD2,CASSLAYGGDTQYF
TRBV28,.,CASRKPNAQPQHF
TRBV5-1,.,CASSLEFLGSTEAFF
TRBV30,TRBD1,CAWSSQGAYNSPLHF
TRBV30,.,CAWSLTPNQPQHF
TRBV30,TRBD1,CAWSPDRAYGYTF
TRBV5-1,.,CASSVNLVEGYTF
TRBV5-5,TRBD1,CASSRQGDEQFF
TRBV7-8,.,CASSLSRGGYTF
TRBV28,.,CASSLLGAATNEKLFF
TRBV20-1,.,CSASLAVNTEAFF
TRBV5-4,TRBD2,CASSFFGGGAHEQYF
TRBV3-1/TRBV3-2,TRBD2,CASSQVAGGTGELFF